This T cell receptor beta chain was sequenced during a study of brain T cells in children with intractable seizures. Here immunoSEQ multiplex PCR was the method, and the copy in TCRdb shows in-frame clones only, minus some. The sample yields roughly 80,000 clones, approximately 89% seen once. The germline V gene has CDR1 MNHNS and CDR2 SASEGT. CDR3 length: 16 residues. The V gene lost 4 bases and the J gene lost 3 bases, with 16 bases spanning the gap. The chain carries TRBV6-1 and TRBJ2-4, with a possible D match to TRBD1 (6 bases). This sequence originates from a girl aged 2-10 years with Rasmussen encephalitis and intractable seizures. The specimen comprised peripheral blood, sampled at surgery. CDR3: CASSVPHKGGKNIQYF. The CDR3 DNA sequence: TGTGCCAGCAGTGTACCCCATAAAGGGGGCAAAAACATTCAGTACTTC.